What follows is one TCR beta chain and its context. Produced via immunoSEQ multiplex PCR; TCRdb's table is partial and in-frame only. Among about 72,000 clones listed, about 90% were seen once. This entry belongs to a study of OX40 agonist ivuxolimab in advanced cancers. V was cut by 4 bases and J by 8 bases, with 16 bases left in between. In germline, CDR1 is SGHTS, CDR2 YDEGEE. The CDR3 has 14 residues. The TCR was taken from an adult with an advanced solid tumor such as melanoma, head and neck, liver or kidney cancer. This chain joins TRBV5-8 and TRBJ2-4; tentatively, D is TRBD2 (5 bases). Sequences were derived from CD4+ or CD8+ T cells sorted from blood, sampled in a trial of the OX40 agonist ivuxolimab. The CDR3 DNA follows: TGTGCCAGCAGCCGGGCAGGCCCCGGGGACATTCAGTACTTC. Protein product: CASSRAGPGDIQYF.